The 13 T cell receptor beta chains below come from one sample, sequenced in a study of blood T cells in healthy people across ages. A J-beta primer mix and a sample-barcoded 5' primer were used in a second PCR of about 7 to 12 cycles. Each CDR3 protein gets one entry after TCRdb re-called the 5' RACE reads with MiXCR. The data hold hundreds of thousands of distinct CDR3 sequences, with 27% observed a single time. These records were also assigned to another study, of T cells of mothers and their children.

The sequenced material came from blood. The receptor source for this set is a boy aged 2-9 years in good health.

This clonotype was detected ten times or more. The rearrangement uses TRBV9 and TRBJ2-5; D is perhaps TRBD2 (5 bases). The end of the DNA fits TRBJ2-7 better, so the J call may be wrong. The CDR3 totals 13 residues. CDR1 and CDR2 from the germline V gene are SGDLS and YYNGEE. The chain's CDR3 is CASSVGVASEQYF. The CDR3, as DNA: TGTGCCAGCAGCGTAGGGGTAGCGAGCGAGCAGTACTTC.

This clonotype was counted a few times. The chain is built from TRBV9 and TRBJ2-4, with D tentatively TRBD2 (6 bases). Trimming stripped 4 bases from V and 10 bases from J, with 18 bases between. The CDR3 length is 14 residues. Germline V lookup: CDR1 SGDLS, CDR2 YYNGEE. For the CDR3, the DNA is TGTGCCAGCAGCCCAGGGACGGAGGGCATGATTCAGTACTTC. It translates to CASSPGTEGMIQYF.

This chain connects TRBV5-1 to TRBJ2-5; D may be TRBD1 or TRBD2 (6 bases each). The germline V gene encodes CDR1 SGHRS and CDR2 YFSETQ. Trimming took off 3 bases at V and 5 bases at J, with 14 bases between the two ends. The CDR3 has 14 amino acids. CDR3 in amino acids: CASSYRGGSETQYF. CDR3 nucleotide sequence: TGCGCCAGCAGCTACCGAGGGGGGTCGGAGACCCAGTACTTC.

CDR3 loop: CATSNPLGGTDTQYF. The CDR3 nucleotides read TGTGCCACCAGCAATCCTCTGGGAGGCACAGATACGCAGTATTTT. This chain links TRBV15 with TRBJ2-3; TRBD2 might be the D (5 bases). This CDR3 comprises 15 residues. CDR1 LNHNV and CDR2 YYDKDF come from the germline V gene (reference sequence). Trimming shortened V by 4 bases and J by 1 base, and 12 bases separated the two germline ends.

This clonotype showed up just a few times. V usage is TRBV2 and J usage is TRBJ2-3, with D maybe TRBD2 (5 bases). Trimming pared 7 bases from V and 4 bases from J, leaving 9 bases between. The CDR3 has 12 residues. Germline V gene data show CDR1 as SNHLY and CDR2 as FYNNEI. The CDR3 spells CASMGDADTQYF. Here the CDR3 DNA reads TGTGCCAGCATGGGAGACGCAGATACGCAGTATTTT.

The CDR3 is CSARRQLGSPLHF. In nucleotides, the CDR3 is TGCAGTGCTAGAAGGCAATTAGGATCACCCCTCCACTTT. The V and J genes are TRBV20-1 and TRBJ1-6; D ambiguous. CDR1 DFQATT and CDR2 SNEGSKA come from the germline V gene (reference sequence). The V end lost 2 bases, the J end lost 10 bases, and 12 bases lay between the germline ends. This CDR3 region has 13 residues.

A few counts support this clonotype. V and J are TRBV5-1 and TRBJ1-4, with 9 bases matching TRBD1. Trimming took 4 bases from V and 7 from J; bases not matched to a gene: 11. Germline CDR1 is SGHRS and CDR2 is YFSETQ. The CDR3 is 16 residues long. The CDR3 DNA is TGCGCCAGCAGCCCCCTCGGGGGGACAGGGCCTGAAAAACTGTTTTTT. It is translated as CASSPLGGTGPEKLFF.

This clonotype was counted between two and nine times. The DNA of the CDR3 is TGTGCCAGCAGTTATGGGACTAGCGGGAGTTCCGGCAATGAGCAGTTCTTC. The encoded protein is CASSYGTSGSSGNEQFF. V is TRBV6-2 or TRBV6-3 and J is TRBJ2-1; 14 bases align to TRBD2. The V gene end was trimmed by 3 bases and the J gene end by 6 bases; junction bases not matched to a gene: 7. The CDR3 runs to 17 residues. Germline V CDR1 and CDR2: MNHEY, SVGEGT.

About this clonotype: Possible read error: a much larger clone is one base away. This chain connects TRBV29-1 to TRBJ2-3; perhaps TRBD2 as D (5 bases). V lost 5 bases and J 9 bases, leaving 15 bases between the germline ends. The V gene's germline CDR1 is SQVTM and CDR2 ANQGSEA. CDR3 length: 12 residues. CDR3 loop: CSVLWESKTQYF. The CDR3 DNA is TGCAGCGTTTTGTGGGAGAGCAAAACGCAGTATTTT.

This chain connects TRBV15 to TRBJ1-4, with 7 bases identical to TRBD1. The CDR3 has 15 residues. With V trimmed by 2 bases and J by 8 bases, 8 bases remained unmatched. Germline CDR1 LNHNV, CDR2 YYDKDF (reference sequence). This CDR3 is CATSRSTGTEEKLFF. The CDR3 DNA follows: TGTGCCACCAGCAGATCAACTGGGACAGAAGAAAAACTGTTTTTT.

In DNA form, the CDR3 reads TGTGCCAGCAGCCCTCCGGAAGGGTATGGCTACACCTTC. It codes for CASSPPEGYGYTF. V and J are TRBV3-1 and TRBJ1-2; D is ambiguous. The V gene lost 4 bases and the J gene lost 5 bases, with 11 bases spanning the gap. Germline CDR1 reads LGHDT; CDR2 reads YNNKEL (reference sequence). The CDR3 sequence is 13 residues long.

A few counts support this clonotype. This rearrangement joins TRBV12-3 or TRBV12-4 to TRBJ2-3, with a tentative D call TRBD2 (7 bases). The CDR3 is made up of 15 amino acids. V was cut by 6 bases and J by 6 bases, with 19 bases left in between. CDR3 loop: CASSRMGGAIDTQYF. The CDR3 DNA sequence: TGTGCCAGCAGCCGCATGGGGGGGGCCATTGATACGCAGTATTTT.

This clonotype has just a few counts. In nucleotides, the CDR3 is TGCGCCAGCAGCTCGCTAGCGGGAGACGGGGAGCAGTTCTTC. This codes for CASSSLAGDGEQFF. The genes are TRBV5-1 and TRBJ2-5; 10 bases match TRBD2. The J call may be wrong; the DNA end is better matched by TRBJ2-1. Germline V gives CDR1 SGHRS, CDR2 YFSETQ. CDR3 length equals 14 residues.